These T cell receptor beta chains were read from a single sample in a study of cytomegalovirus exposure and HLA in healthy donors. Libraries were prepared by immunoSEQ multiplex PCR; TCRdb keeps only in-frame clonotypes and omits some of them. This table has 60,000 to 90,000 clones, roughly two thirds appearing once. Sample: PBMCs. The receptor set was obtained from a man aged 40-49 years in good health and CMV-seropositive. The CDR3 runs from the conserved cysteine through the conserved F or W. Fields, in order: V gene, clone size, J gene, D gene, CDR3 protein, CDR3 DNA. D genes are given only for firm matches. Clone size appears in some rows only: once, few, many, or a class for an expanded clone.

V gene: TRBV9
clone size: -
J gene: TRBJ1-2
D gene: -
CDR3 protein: CASSVGGLANYGYTF
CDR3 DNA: TGTGCCAGCAGCGTAGGCGGATTGGCTAACTATGGCTACACCTTC

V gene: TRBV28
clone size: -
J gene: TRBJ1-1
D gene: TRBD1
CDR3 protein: CASSPTGLVTEAFF
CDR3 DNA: TGTGCCAGCAGCCCGACAGGGCTGGTCACTGAAGCTTTCTTT

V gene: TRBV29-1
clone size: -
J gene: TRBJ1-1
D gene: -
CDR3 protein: CSVDGITEAFF
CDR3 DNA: TGCAGCGTTGACGGGATTACTGAAGCTTTCTTT

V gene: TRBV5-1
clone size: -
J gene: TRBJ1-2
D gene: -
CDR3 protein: CASSSSLPGGYGYTF
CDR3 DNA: TGCGCCAGCAGCTCCTCACTACCCGGGGGCTATGGCTACACCTTC

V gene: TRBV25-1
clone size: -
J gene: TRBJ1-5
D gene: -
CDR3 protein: CASSSGGEGSSSNQPQHF
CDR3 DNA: TGTGCCAGCAGCAGTGGGGGGGAAGGATCCTCTTCCAATCAGCCCCAGCATTTT

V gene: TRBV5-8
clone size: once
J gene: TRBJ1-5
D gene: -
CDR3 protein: CASSPGLNLNQPQHF
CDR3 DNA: TGTGCCAGCAGCCCGGGACTGAATCTCAATCAGCCCCAGCATTTT

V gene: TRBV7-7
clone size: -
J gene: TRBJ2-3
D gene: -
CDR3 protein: CASSPQGTDTQYF
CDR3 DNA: TGTGCTAGCAGCCCCCAGGGCACAGATACGCAGTATTTT

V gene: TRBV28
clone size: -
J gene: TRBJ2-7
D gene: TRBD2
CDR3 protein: CASGLKREDYEQYF
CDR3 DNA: TGTGCCAGCGGCCTTAAGCGGGAGGATTACGAGCAGTACTTC

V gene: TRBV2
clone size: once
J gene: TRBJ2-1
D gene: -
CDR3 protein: CASSTDTYNEQFF
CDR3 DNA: TGTGCCAGCAGTACAGACACCTACAATGAGCAGTTCTTC

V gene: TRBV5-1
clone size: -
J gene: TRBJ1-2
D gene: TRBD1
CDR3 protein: CASSGGTGDDGYTF
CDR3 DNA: TGCGCCAGCAGCGGGGGGACAGGGGATGATGGCTACACCTTC

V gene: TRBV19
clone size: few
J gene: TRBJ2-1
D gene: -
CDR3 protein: CASTNRDKSYNEQFF
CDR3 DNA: TGTGCCAGTACCAACCGGGACAAATCCTACAATGAGCAGTTCTTC

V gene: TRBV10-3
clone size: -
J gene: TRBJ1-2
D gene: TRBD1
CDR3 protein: CAISEPGQDHGYTF
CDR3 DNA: TGTGCCATCAGTGAGCCAGGACAGGATCATGGCTACACCTTC

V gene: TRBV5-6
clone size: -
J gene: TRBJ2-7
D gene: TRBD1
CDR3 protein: CASSRDRDSLIYEQYF
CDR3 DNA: TGTGCCAGCAGCAGGGACCGGGACAGCCTTATCTACGAGCAGTACTTC

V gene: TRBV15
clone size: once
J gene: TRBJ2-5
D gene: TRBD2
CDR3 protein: CATSREMGGGAGETQYF
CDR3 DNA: TGTGCCACCAGCAGAGAAATGGGCGGGGGGGCAGGAGAGACCCAGTACTTC

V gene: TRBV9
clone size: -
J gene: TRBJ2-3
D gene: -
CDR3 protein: CASSAYGDTQYF
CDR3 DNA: TGTGCCAGCAGCGCCTATGGTGATACGCAGTATTTT

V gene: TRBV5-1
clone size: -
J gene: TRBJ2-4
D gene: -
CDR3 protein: CASSLGGGTKNIQYF
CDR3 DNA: TGCGCCAGCAGCTTAGGGGGCGGGACCAAAAACATTCAGTACTTC

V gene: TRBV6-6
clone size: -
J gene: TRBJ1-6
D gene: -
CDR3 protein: CASSRQVSSPLHF
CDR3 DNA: TGTGCCAGCAGCCGACAGGTTAGCTCACCCCTCCACTTT

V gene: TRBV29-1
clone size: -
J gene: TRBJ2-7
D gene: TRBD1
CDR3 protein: CSVGQSTYEQYF
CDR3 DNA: TGCAGCGTGGGACAGTCTACCTACGAGCAGTACTTC

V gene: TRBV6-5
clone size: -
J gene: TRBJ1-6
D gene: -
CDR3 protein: CASSSRMNSPLHF
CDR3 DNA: TGTGCCAGCAGTTCGCGGATGAATTCACCCCTCCACTTT

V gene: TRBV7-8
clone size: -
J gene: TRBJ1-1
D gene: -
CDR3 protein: CASIPRQGNTEAFF
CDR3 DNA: TGTGCCAGCATCCCTCGGCAGGGGAACACTGAAGCTTTCTTT

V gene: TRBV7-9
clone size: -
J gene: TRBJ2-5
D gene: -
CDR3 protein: CASSPLLAGGQETQYF
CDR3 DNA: TGTGCCAGCAGCCCCCTATTGGCCGGCGGACAAGAGACCCAGTACTTC

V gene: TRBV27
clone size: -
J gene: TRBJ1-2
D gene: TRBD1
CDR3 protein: CASSSIDRANYGYTF
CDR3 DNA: TGTGCCAGCAGTTCAATAGACAGGGCCAACTATGGCTACACCTTC

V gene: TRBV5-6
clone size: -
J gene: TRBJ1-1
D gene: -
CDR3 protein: CASSLAGSTEAFF
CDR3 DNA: TGTGCCAGCAGCTTGGCTGGGAGCACTGAAGCTTTCTTT

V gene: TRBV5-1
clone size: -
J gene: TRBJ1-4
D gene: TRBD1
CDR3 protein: CASSKTGGSNEKLFF
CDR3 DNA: TGCGCCAGCAGCAAGACAGGGGGTTCTAATGAAAAACTGTTTTTT

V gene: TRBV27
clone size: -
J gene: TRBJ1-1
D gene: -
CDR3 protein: CASSPAGNTEAFF
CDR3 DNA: TGTGCCAGCAGTCCCGCCGGGAACACTGAAGCTTTCTTT

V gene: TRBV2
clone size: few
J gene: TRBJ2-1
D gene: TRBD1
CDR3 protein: CASRDDRGLLSYNEQFF
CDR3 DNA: TGTGCCAGCAGGGACGACAGGGGTCTCCTCTCCTACAATGAGCAGTTCTTC

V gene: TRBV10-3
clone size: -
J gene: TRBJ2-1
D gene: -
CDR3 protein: CAISDSLPSIKSAYNEQFF
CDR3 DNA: TGTGCCATCAGTGATAGCCTGCCAAGCATTAAAAGCGCCTACAATGAGCAGTTCTTC

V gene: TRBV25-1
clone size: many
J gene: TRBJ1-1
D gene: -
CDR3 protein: CASSERGKAFF
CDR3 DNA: TGTGCCAGCAGTGAAAGGGGGAAGGCTTTCTTT

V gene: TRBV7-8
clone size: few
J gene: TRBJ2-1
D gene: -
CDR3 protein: CASSFHPRDITGPNEQFF
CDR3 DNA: TGTGCCAGCAGCTTTCATCCCAGGGACATTACCGGACCCAATGAGCAGTTCTTC

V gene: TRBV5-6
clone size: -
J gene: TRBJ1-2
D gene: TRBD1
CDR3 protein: CASSLGDREAYGYTF
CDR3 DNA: TGTGCCAGCAGCTTGGGGGACAGGGAGGCATATGGCTACACCTTC

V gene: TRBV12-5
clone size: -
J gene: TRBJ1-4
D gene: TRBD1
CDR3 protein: CASGLAGGGEKLFF
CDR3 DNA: TGTGCTAGTGGTTTGGCAGGGGGTGGTGAAAAACTGTTTTTT

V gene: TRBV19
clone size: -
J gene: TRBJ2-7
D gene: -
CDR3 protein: CASSRLTAGSYEQYF
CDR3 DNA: TGTGCCAGTAGCCGATTGACAGCCGGGTCCTACGAGCAGTACTTC

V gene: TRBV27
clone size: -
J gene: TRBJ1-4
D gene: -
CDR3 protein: CASSFSPAGEKLFF
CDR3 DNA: TGTGCCAGCAGTTTTTCCCCGGCGGGTGAAAAACTGTTTTTT

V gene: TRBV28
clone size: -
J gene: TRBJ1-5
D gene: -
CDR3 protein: CASKTGQDLRPQHF
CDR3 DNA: TGTGCCAGCAAGACGGGACAAGACCTTCGGCCCCAGCATTTT

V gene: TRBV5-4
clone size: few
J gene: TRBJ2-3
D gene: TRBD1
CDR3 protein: CASSGRTGGIDTQYF
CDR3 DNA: TGTGCCAGCAGCGGGCGGACAGGGGGCATAGATACGCAGTATTTT

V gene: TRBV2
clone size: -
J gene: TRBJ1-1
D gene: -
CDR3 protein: CASSTGGVDTEAFF
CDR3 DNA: TGTGCCAGCAGTACCGGGGGGGTGGACACTGAAGCTTTCTTT

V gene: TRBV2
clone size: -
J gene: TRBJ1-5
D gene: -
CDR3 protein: CASSGSRGSQPQHF
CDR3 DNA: TGTGCCAGCAGTGGTAGCAGGGGAAGCCAGCCCCAGCATTTT

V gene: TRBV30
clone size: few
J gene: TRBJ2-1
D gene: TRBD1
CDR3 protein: CAWTTDRANEQFF
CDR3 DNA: TGTGCCTGGACCACGGACAGGGCCAATGAGCAGTTCTTC

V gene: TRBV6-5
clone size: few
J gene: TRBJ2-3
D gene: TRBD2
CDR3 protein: CASRVRAGVSDTQYF
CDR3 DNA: TGTGCCAGCCGGGTTCGAGCGGGAGTATCAGATACGCAGTATTTT

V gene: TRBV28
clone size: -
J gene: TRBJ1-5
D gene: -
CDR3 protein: CASSLIGAGHNQPQHF
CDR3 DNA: TGTGCCAGCAGTTTGATAGGGGCTGGCCATAATCAGCCCCAGCATTTT

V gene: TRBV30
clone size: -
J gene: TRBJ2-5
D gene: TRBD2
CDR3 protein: CAWSRGGVETQYF
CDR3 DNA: TGTGCCTGGAGCCGCGGGGGGGTCGAGACCCAGTACTTC

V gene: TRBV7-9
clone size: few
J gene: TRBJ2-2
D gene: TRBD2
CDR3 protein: CASSLGVSGTAGELFF
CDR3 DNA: TGTGCCAGCAGCTTAGGGGTGAGCGGGACCGCCGGGGAGCTGTTTTTT

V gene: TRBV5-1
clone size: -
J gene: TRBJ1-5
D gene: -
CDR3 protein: CASSWGPENQPQHF
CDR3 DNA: TGCGCCAGCAGCTGGGGCCCCGAGAATCAGCCCCAGCATTTT

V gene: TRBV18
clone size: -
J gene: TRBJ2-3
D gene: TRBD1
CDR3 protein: CASSRTRDRSTDTQYF
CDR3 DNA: TGTGCCAGCTCACGGACCCGGGACAGAAGCACAGATACGCAGTATTTT

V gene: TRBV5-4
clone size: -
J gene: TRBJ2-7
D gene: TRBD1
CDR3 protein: CASSPGQGEVKQYF
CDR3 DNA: TGTGCCAGCAGCCCGGGACAGGGAGAGGTGAAGCAGTACTTC

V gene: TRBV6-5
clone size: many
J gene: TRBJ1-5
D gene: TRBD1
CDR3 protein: CASADRGNQPQHF
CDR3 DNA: TGTGCCAGCGCGGACAGGGGGAATCAGCCCCAGCATTTT

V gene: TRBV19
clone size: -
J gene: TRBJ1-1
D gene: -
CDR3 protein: CASSIDGTKSGTEAFF
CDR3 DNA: TGTGCCAGTAGTATAGATGGGACTAAAAGCGGCACTGAAGCTTTCTTT

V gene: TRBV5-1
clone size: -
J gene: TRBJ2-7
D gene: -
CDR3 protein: CASSLMDRSEQYF
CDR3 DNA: TGCGCCAGCAGCTTGATGGACAGATCCGAGCAGTACTTC

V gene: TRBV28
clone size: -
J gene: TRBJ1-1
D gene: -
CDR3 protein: CASSWRGTEAFF
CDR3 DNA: TGTGCCTCAAGTTGGAGGGGCACTGAAGCTTTCTTT

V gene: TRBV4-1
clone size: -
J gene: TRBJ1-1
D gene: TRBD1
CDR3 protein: CASSQQTGSPNTEAFF
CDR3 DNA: TGCGCCAGCAGCCAGCAGACAGGGTCCCCCAACACTGAAGCTTTCTTT

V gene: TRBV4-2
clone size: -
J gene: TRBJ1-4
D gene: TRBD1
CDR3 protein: CASSQGDRANEKLFF
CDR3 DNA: TGTGCCAGCAGCCAAGGGGACAGAGCTAATGAAAAACTGTTTTTT

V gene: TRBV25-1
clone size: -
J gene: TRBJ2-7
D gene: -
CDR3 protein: CASSSPRQASYEQYF
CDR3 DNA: TGTGCCAGCAGTAGTCCTCGACAGGCCTCCTACGAGCAGTACTTC